These 22 T cell receptor beta chains originate from one sample sequenced in a study of control samples from healthy donors and cancer patients. Using immunoSEQ multiplex PCR, the repertoire was profiled, and TCRdb retains in-frame clones only, with some absent. The sample has 170,000 or so clones, 90% seen once. Sequencing was carried out using blood. The source of these receptors is a woman between 50 and 59 years old in good health.

The chain uses TRBV9 and TRBJ1-1, with a weak D call TRBD1 (5 bases). The CDR3 has 13 residues. V was shortened by 4 bases and J by 7 bases, with 14 bases between the two germline ends. CDR1 and CDR2 from the germline V gene are SGDLS and YYNGEE. The CDR3 reads CASSPRGRDEAFF. The CDR3 DNA reads TGTGCCAGCAGCCCCCGGGGCAGGGATGAAGCTTTCTTT.

This clone was counted only a few times. The chain joins TRBV7-9 to TRBJ1-1; 8 bases align to TRBD1. Germline V gene sequence: CDR1 SEHNR, CDR2 FQNEAQ (reference sequence). This CDR3 has 14 amino acids. The ends lost 5 bases at V and 10 bases at J; junction bases unmatched: 12. The CDR3 nucleotides are TGTGCCAGCAGCCTGACAGGGGCCGCTGGCGGAGCTTTCTTT. Its translation: CASSLTGAAGGAFF.

The CDR3 DNA follows: TGTGCCAGCAGTTTAGCCAGGGCCCGTTTGGCCCAGCATTTT. This codes for CASSLARARLAQHF. The V call is TRBV28, the J call TRBJ1-5; weak D call: TRBD1 (5 bases). Germline V gene lookup returns CDR1 MDHEN and CDR2 SYDVKM. The V gene lost 2 bases and the J gene lost 11 bases, with 16 bases spanning the gap. The CDR3 length is 14 residues.

V and J are TRBV5-1 and TRBJ2-3, with TRBD2 as a possible D gene (5 bases). V lost 1 base, J lost 4 bases, and 13 bases lay in between. This CDR3 has 15 amino acids. Germline V CDR1 and CDR2: SGHRS, YFSETQ. The CDR3 region is CASSLTGIRSDTQYF. CDR3 in DNA: TGCGCCAGCAGCTTGACCGGGATTCGTTCAGATACGCAGTATTTT.

The rearrangement uses TRBV3-1 (or the pseudogene TRBV3-2) and TRBJ1-4; D unresolved. V was shortened by 6 bases and J by 8 bases, with 22 bases between the two germline ends. The CDR3 sequence is 16 residues long. The germline V gene encodes CDR1 LGHDT and CDR2 YNNKEL (reference sequence). For the CDR3, the DNA is TGTGCCAGCAGTCAACAGTTCCGGGGAATGGGGGAAAAACTGTTTTTT. Protein sequence: CASSQQFRGMGEKLFF.

The chain couples TRBV7-2 to TRBJ1-3, with D hard to call. Germline loops: CDR1 SGHTA, CDR2 FQGNSA. CDR3 length: 14 residues. Trimming took 5 bases from V and 4 from J, leaving 12 bases between them. The CDR3 sequence: CASSLLGYGNTIYF. The DNA for the CDR3 is TGTGCCAGCAGCCTCCTTGGGTACGGAAACACCATATATTTT. Looking up the rest from reference TRBV7-2 and TRBJ1-3 gives the full variable domain: GAGVSQSPSNKVTEKGKDVELRCDPISGHTALYWYRQSLGQGLEFLIYFQGNSAPDKSGLPSDRFSAERTGGSVSTLTIQRTQQEDSAVYLCASSLLGYGNTIYFGEGSWLTVV.

The chain joins TRBV28 to TRBJ1-2; D not certain. The CDR3 totals 12 residues. Germline V gene data show CDR1 as MDHEN and CDR2 as SYDVKM. V was cut by 2 bases and J by 13 bases, with 14 bases left in between. The DNA for the CDR3 is TGTGCCAGCAGTTTAAAACTGGGAAAGGGCACCTTC. Translating gives CASSLKLGKGTF.

The chain joins TRBV11-2 to TRBJ2-2; a possible D gene is TRBD1 (5 bases). This CDR3 has 16 amino acids. The ends were cut back, 0 bases at V and 2 bases at J, with 10 bases in the middle. CDR1 and CDR2 from the germline V gene are SGHAT and FQNNGV. CDR3 in amino acids: CASSLDHRPNTGELFF. Written as DNA, the CDR3 is TGTGCCAGCAGCTTAGATCACAGGCCCAACACCGGGGAGCTGTTTTTT.

This chain connects TRBV6-6 to TRBJ1-6; TRBD1 matches at 10 bases. Trimming took 5 bases from V and 4 from J; bases not matched to a gene: 5. Germline V gene lookup returns CDR1 MNHNY and CDR2 SVGAGI (reference sequence). The CDR3 contains 16 residues. In DNA form, the CDR3 reads TGTGCCAGCAGTCAGGACAGGGGGGCTTATAATTCACCCCTCCACTTT. Translated, it gives CASSQDRGAYNSPLHF.

The chain uses TRBV4-2 and TRBJ1-1; 8 nucleotides align to TRBD1. Trimming took 1 base from V and 5 from J; bases not matched to a gene: 3. The germline CDR1 and CDR2 sequences are LGHNA and YNFKEQ. The CDR3 has 14 amino acids. The CDR3 bases are TGTGCCAGCAGCCAAGCAGGACAGGGAACTGAAGCTTTCTTT. Translating gives CASSQAGQGTEAFF.

Only one count was recorded for this clone. The chain is built from TRBV11-1 and TRBJ1-6; D gene unclear. Trimming stripped 4 bases from V and 6 bases from J, with 10 bases between. The length of the CDR3 is 14 residues. Germline lookup yields CDR1 SGHAT and CDR2 FQDESV (reference sequence). This CDR3 is CASSSGSRNSPLHF. The DNA of the CDR3 is TGTGCCAGCAGCTCCGGGTCACGTAATTCACCCCTCCACTTT.

The J gene is TRBJ2-1, the V gene TRBV11-2; 9 bases are a match to TRBD1. In germline, CDR1 is SGHAT, CDR2 FQNNGV. Trimming took 5 bases from V and 4 from J; bases not matched to a gene: 12. This CDR3 has 17 residues. The CDR3 here is CASSGKDRGQPYNEQFF. CDR3 nucleotide sequence: TGTGCCAGCAGCGGGAAGGACAGGGGCCAACCTTACAATGAGCAGTTCTTC.

The sample holds one count of this clone. This sequence joins TRBV24-1 and TRBJ2-1; D is ambiguous. CDR3 length: 13 residues. From germline, CDR1 is KGHDR and CDR2 SFDVKD. The V gene lost 0 bases and the J gene lost 7 bases, with 6 bases spanning the gap. CDR3 in amino acids: CATSDLSRNEQFF. CDR3 DNA: TGTGCCACCAGTGATTTGTCCAGAAATGAGCAGTTCTTC.

The V and J genes are TRBV11-3 and TRBJ1-6; 8 bases align to TRBD1. This CDR3 spans 14 amino acids. Germline CDR1 SGHNT, CDR2 YENEEA. Losses at the gene ends were 5 bases for V and 10 bases for J; bases not matched to a gene: 7. The CDR3 region has the DNA TGTGCCAGCAGCGCCGACAGGGGAAGGTCACCCCTCCACTTT. It specifies CASSADRGRSPLHF. Full variable domain (remainder filled in from reference TRBV11-3 and TRBJ1-6): EAGVVQSPRYKIIEKKQPVAFWCNPISGHNTLYWYLQNLGQGPELLIRYENEEAVDDSQLPKDRFSAERLKGVDSTLKIQPAELGDSAVYLCASSADRGRSPLHFGNGTRLTVT.

The rearrangement uses TRBV13 and TRBJ1-2; D may be TRBD1 (6 bases). CDR1 is PRHDT and CDR2 is FYEKMQ in the germline V gene (reference sequence). V shed 3 bases and J shed 0 bases, with 8 bases lying between them. CDR3 length: 14 amino acids. The DNA of the CDR3 is TGTGCCAGCAGCTTTAGGGGGGCTAACTATGGCTACACCTTC. Its protein is CASSFRGANYGYTF.

V and J are TRBV19 and TRBJ2-2; 9 bases line up with TRBD1. Germline assignment: CDR1 LNHDA and CDR2 SQIVND (reference sequence). The CDR3 has 16 residues. The junction had 10 bases not matched to a gene; V was cut back by 5 bases and J by 6 bases. The CDR3 loop reads CASSFAPGQGPGELFF. In DNA, the CDR3 is TGTGCCAGTAGTTTTGCCCCGGGACAGGGTCCCGGGGAGCTGTTTTTT.

This chain joins TRBV28 and TRBJ2-1; D is ambiguous. The V end lost 6 bases, the J end lost 4 bases, and 10 bases lay between the germline ends. CDR3 length: 13 residues. In germline, CDR1 is MDHEN, CDR2 SYDVKM. The CDR3 spells CASSSGGYNEQFF. The CDR3 nucleotides read TGTGCCAGCAGCTCAGGCGGATACAATGAGCAGTTCTTC. Together with reference TRBV28 and TRBJ2-1, the CDR3 gives the full variable domain: DVKVTQSSRYLVKRTGEKVFLECVQDMDHENMFWYRQDPGLGLRLIYFSYDVKMKEKGDIPEGYSVSREKKERFSLILESASTNQTSMYLCASSSGGYNEQFFGPGTRLTVL.

The chain couples TRBV7-3 to TRBJ2-5, with D possibly TRBD2 on 6 matching bases. Germline CDR1 SGHTA, CDR2 FQGTGA. There are 16 residues in the CDR3. V shed 4 bases and J shed 4 bases, with 19 bases lying between them. CDR3 sequence: CASSSLGSGAGETQYF. CDR3 in DNA: TGTGCCAGCAGCTCCCTCGGGTCGGGAGCAGGAGAGACCCAGTACTTC.

The rearrangement uses TRBV28 and TRBJ1-3, with a weak D call TRBD1 (5 bases). Germline CDR1 MDHEN, CDR2 SYDVKM. The V and J ends lost 6 bases and 7 bases respectively, with 16 bases between them. This CDR3 is built from 14 residues. The CDR3 sequence is CASSLRAGLNTIYF. CDR3 sequence (DNA): TGTGCCAGCAGCCTGAGAGCAGGGTTGAACACCATATATTTT.

In this sample, this clone turned up a few times. The V call is TRBV5-4, the J call TRBJ2-2; 7 bases line up with TRBD2. Germline V gives CDR1 SGHNT, CDR2 YYREEE (reference sequence). The CDR3 has 16 residues. Trimming at V came to 4 bases and at J to 4 bases, leaving 10 bases not matched to a gene. The CDR3: CASSPGGAVVTGELFF. CDR3 nucleotides: TGTGCCAGCAGCCCGGGGGGTGCGGTGGTCACCGGGGAGCTGTTTTTT.

The chain has TRBV9 and TRBJ1-1, with D uncertain. This CDR3 has 13 amino acids. Trimming took 2 bases from V and 0 from J, leaving 5 bases between them. CDR1 and CDR2 from the germline V gene are SGDLS and YYNGEE. DNA for the CDR3: TGTGCCAGCAGCGTGTCGGTGAACACTGAAGCTTTCTTT. Its translation: CASSVSVNTEAFF.

The chain has TRBV4-3 and TRBJ1-6; D remains ambiguous. Trimming pared 0 bases from V and 10 bases from J, leaving 13 bases between. Looked up from germline, CDR1 is LGHNA and CDR2 is YSLEER. The CDR3 loop spans 15 amino acids. This chain's CDR3 is CASSQEIFRESPLHF. For the CDR3, the DNA is TGCGCCAGCAGCCAAGAAATATTTCGGGAGTCACCCCTCCACTTT.